The 2 T cell receptor beta chains listed next were all sequenced from one sample in a study of brain T cells in children with intractable seizures. The protocol was immunoSEQ multiplex PCR, while the TCRdb copy is restricted to in-frame clones and leaves out a portion. The table has 70,000 to 85,000 clones, about 90% seen once. The sequencing here drew on peripheral blood, taken at surgery. All receptors derive from a girl aged 2 to 9 with Rasmussen encephalitis and intractable seizures.

V usage is TRBV5-1 and J usage is TRBJ2-7; D gene ambiguous. This CDR3 is built from 12 residues. CDR1 is SGHRS, CDR2 YFSETQ, per germline. Trimming took 4 bases from V and 0 from J, leaving 5 bases between them. The CDR3 sequence: CASSLSSYEQYF. CDR3 nucleotide sequence: TGCGCCAGCAGCCTCAGCTCCTACGAGCAGTACTTC.

J is TRBJ2-7 and V is TRBV21-1; the table assigns TRBD2, which was not confirmed against the DNA. TRBV21-1 is a recognized pseudogene. The CDR3 sequence is 16 residues long. CDR3 DNA: TGTGCCAGCAGCAAAGTACCTAGCGGGTGCTCCTACGAGCAGTACTTC. It encodes CASSKVPSGCSYEQYF.